This section outlines one TCR beta chain sequence together with its context. As yet, its antigen is unknown. The V gene lost 7 bases and the J gene lost 4 bases, with 16 bases spanning the gap. This CDR3 region has 15 residues. The germline gives CDR1 SNHLY, CDR2 FYNNEI. Only in-frame clones appear in the TCRdb table, and some are missing; sequencing was by immunoSEQ multiplex PCR. The sample comprises about 89,000 clones, approximately 94% of which are singletons, and over 0.15% rests with the top ten. This sample was included in a study of graft-versus-host responses after intestinal transplantation. Study-wide findings and caveats: GvH clone levels peaked in circulation, and this peak was associated with early post-transplant HvG declines. The authors found GvH clones in recipient marrow, some appearing first in ileum or blood.

This chain links TRBV2 with TRBJ1-4; maybe TRBD1 (6 bases). The receptor's source is a human donor who was the organ donor for an intestinal transplant. Sequenced here: unstimulated CD4+ T cells sorted from spleen or lymph node cells, sampled before transplant. CDR3 loop: CASTKQGMVNEKLFF. CDR3 bases: TGTGCCAGCACTAAACAGGGAATGGTTAATGAAAAACTGTTTTTT.